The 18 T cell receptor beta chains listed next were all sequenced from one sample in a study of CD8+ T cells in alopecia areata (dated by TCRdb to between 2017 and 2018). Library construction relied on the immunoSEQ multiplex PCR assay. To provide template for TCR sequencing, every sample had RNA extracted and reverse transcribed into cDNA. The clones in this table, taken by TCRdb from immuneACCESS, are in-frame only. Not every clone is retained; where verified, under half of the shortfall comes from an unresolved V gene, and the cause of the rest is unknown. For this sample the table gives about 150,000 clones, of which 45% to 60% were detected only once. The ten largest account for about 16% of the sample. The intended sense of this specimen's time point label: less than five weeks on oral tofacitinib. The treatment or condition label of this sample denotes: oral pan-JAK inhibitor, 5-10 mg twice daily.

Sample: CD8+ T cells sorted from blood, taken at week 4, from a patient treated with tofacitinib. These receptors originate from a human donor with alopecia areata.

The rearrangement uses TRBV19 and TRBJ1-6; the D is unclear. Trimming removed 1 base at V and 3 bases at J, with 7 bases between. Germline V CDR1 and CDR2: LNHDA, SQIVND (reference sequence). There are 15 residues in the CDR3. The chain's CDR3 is CASSIAHVYNSPLHF. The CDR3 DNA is TGTGCCAGTAGTATAGCCCACGTCTATAATTCACCCCTCCACTTT.

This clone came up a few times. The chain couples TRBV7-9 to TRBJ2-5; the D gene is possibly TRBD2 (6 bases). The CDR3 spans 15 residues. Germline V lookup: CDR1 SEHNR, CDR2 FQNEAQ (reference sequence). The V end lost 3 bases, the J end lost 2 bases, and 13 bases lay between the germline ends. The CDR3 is CASSFPWEEQETQYF. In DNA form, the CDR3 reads TGTGCCAGCAGCTTCCCTTGGGAGGAGCAAGAGACCCAGTACTTC.

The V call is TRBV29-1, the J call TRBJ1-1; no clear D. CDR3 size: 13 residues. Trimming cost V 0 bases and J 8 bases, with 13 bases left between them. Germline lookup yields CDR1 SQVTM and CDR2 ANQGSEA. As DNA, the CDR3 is TGCAGCGTTGAAGATCTCTTATCGGCCGAAGCTTTCTTT. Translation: CSVEDLLSAEAFF.

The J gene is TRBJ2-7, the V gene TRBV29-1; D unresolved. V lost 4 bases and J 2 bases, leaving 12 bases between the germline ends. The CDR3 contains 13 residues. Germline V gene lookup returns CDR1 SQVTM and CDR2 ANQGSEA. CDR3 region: CSVGTVHPYEQYF. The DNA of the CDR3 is TGCAGCGTTGGAACAGTTCACCCCTACGAGCAGTACTTC.

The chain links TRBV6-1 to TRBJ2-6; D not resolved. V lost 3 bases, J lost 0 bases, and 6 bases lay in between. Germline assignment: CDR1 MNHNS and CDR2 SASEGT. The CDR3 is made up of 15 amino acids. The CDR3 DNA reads TGTGCCAGCAGTGACTCGAGCTCTGGGGCCAACGTCCTGACTTTC. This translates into CASSDSSSGANVLTF.

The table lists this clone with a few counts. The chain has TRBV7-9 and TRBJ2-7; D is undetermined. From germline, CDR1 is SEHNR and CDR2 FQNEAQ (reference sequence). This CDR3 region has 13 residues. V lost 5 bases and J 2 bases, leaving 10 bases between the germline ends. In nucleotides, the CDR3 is TGTGCCAGCAGCCGAGAGAGTACCTACGAGCAGTACTTC. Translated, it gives CASSRESTYEQYF. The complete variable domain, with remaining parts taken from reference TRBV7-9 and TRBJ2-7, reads DTGVSQNPRHKITKRGQNVTFRCDPISEHNRLYWYRQTLGQGPEFLTYFQNEAQLEKSRLLSDRFSAERPKGSFSTLEIQRTEQGDSAMYLCASSRESTYEQYFGPGTRLTVT.

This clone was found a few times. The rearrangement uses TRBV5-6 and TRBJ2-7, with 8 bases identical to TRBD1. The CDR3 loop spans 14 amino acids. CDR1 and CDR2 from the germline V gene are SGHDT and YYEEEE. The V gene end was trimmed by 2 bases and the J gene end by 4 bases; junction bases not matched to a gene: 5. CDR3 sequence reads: CASSFGTGEYEQYF. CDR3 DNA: TGTGCCAGCAGCTTCGGGACAGGAGAATACGAGCAGTACTTC. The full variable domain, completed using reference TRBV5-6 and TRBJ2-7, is DAGVTQSPTHLIKTRGQQVTLRCSPKSGHDTVSWYQQALGQGPQFIFQYYEEEERQRGNFPDRFSGHQFPNYSSELNVNALLLGDSALYLCASSFGTGEYEQYFGPGTRLTVT.

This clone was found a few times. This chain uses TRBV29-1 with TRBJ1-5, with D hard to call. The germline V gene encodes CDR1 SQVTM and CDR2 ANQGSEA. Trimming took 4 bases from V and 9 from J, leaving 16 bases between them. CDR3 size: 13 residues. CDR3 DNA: TGCAGCGTTGGAAGCGGCGAGGCTGGGCCCCAGCATTTT. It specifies CSVGSGEAGPQHF.

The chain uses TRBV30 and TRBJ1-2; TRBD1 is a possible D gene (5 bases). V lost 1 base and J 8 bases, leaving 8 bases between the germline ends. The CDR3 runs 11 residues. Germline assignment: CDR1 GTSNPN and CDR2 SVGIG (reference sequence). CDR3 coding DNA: TGTGCCTGGAGTGAGGGGTCCGGCTACACCTTC. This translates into CAWSEGSGYTF. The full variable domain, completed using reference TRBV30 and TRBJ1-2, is SQTIHQWPATLVQPVGSPLSLECTVEGTSNPNLYWYRQAAGRGLQLLFYSVGIGQISSEVPQNLSASRPQDRQFILSSKKLLLSDSGFYLCAWSEGSGYTFGSGTRLTVV.

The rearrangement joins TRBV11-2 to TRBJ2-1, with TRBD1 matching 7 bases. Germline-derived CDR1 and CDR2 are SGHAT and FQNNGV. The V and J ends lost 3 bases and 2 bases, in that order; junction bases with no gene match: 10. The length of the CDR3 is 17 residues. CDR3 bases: TGTGCCAGCAGCTTTACTCCTCAAGGGGGCCCCTACAATGAGCAGTTCTTC. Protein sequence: CASSFTPQGGPYNEQFF.

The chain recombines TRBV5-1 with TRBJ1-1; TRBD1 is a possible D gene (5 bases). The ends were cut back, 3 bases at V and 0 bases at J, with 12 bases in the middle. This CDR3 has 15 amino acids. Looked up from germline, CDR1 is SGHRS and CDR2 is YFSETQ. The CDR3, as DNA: TGCGCCAGCAGCTCCACGGGGGGGATGAACACTGAAGCTTTCTTT. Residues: CASSSTGGMNTEAFF.

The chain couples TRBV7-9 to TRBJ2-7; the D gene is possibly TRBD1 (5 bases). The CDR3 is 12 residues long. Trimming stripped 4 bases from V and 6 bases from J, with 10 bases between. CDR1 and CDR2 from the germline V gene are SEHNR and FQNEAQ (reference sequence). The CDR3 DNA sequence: TGTGCCAGCAGCTCCTCAGGGTCCGAGCAGTACTTC. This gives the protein CASSSSGSEQYF.

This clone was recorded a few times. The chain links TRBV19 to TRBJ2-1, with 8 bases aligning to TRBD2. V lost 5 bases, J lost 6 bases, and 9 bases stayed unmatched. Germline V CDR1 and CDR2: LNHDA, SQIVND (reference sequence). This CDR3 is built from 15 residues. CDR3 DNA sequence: TGTGCCAGTAGTTTGCCCCGGGGGGGCATCAATGAGCAGTTCTTC. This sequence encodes CASSLPRGGINEQFF. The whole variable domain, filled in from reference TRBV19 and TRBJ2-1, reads DGGITQSPKYLFRKEGQNVTLSCEQNLNHDAMYWYRQDPGQGLRLIYYSQIVNDFQKGDIAEGYSVSREKKESFPLTVTSAQKNPTAFYLCASSLPRGGINEQFFGPGTRLTVL.

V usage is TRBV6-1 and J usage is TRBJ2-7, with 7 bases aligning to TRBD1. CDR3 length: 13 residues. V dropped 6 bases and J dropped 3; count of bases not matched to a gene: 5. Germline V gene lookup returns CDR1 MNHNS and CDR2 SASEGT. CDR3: CASRYRGYYEQYF. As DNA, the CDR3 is TGTGCCAGCAGGTACAGGGGTTACTACGAGCAGTACTTC.

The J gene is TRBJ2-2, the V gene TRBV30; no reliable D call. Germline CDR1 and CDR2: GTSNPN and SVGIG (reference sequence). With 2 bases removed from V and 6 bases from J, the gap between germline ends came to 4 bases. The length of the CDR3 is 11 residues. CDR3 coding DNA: TGTGCCTGGAGTTCTGCCGGGGAGCTGTTTTTT. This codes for CAWSSAGELFF.

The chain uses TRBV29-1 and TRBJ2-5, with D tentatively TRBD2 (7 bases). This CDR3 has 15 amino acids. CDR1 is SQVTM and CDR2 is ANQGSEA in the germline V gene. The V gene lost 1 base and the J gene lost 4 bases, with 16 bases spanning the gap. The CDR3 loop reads CSVEAGLRGGETQYF. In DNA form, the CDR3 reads TGCAGCGTTGAAGCCGGACTGAGGGGGGGAGAGACCCAGTACTTC.

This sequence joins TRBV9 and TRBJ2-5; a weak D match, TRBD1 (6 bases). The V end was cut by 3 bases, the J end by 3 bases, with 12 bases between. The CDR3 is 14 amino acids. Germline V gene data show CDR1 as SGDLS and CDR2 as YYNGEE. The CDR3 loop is CASSGQEGEETQYF. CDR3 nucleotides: TGTGCCAGCAGCGGCCAAGAGGGGGAAGAGACCCAGTACTTC.

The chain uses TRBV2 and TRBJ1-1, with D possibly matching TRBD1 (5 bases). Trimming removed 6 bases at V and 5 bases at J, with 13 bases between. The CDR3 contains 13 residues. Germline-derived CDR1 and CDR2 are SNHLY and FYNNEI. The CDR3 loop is CASRLGGGTEAFF. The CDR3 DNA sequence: TGTGCCAGCAGACTTGGGGGGGGGACTGAAGCTTTCTTT.